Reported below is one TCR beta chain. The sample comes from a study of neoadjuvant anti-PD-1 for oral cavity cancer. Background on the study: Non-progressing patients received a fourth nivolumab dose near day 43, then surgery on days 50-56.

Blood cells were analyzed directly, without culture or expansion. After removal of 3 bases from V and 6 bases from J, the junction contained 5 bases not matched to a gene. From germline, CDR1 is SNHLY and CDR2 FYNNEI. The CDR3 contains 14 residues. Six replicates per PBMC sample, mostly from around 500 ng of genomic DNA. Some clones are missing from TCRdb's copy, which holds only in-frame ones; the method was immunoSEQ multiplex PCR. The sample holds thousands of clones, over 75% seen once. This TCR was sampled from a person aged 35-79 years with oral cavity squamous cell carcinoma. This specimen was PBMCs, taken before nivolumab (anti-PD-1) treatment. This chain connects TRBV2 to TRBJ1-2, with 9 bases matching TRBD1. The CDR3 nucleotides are TGTGCCAGCAGTGAGGGACAGGGAATAGATGGCTACACCTTC. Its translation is CASSEGQGIDGYTF.